This is a list of T cell receptor beta chains from one sample in a study of T-cell reconstitution after alpha-beta-depleted transplantation in children. TCRdb re-analysed the PCR reads in MiXCR, keeping a single row per CDR3 protein. The table shows over 300,000 distinct CDR3 sequences, with about 9.4% occurring only once. The material was PBMCs from the stem cell graft donor, obtained from the stem cell graft. Source of these receptors: a human donor who donated a stem cell graft to a child with acute lymphoblastic leukemia. CDR3s include the opening cysteine and the closing phenylalanine or tryptophan. The order of the fields is J gene, D gene, V gene, CDR3 length, clone size, CDR3 DNA, CDR3 protein. D genes are given only for firm matches. A clone size is listed for some rows: how often the clone was seen (once, few, many), or a class if it is expanded.

TRBJ2-5 . TRBV28 13 . TGTGCCAGCAGTCGGACGCCTAAAGAGACCCAGTACTTC CASSRTPKETQYF
TRBJ2-5 TRBD2 TRBV12-3/TRBV12-4 17 many TGTGCCAGCAGTTCCGGGACTAGCGGAAAAAGAGGGGAGACCCAGTACTTC CASSSGTSGKRGETQYF
TRBJ1-6 . TRBV20-1 13 many TGCAGTGCTAGCCAGATGAATAATTCACCCCTCCACTTT CSASQMNNSPLHF
TRBJ1-2 . TRBV7-2 11 many TGTGCCAGCAGCGCCAACAGGGAATACACCTTC CASSANREYTF
TRBJ2-7 . TRBV4-1 16 many TGCGCCAGCAGCCAAGCAGTCAGTTTAGACGTCTACGAGCAGTACTTC CASSQAVSLDVYEQYF
TRBJ1-1 . TRBV28 13 many TGTGCCAGCAGTTTTCGGGGGAGGACTGAAGCTTTCTTT CASSFRGRTEAFF
TRBJ2-7 . TRBV10-1 12 many TGCGCCAGCAGTGAACAGGGAGGCGAGCAGTACTTC CASSEQGGEQYF
TRBJ2-7 TRBD1 TRBV5-1 14 few TGCGCCAGCACGGGCGGGACAGGGAGCTACGAGCAGTACTTC CASTGGTGSYEQYF
TRBJ2-3 TRBD2 TRBV7-3 16 . TGTGCCAGCAGCTTTGCGGGAGGGCCTGTCACAGATACGCAGTATTTT CASSFAGGPVTDTQYF
TRBJ2-1 TRBD2 TRBV7-9 15 . TGTGCCGTCTCTTTAGCGGGAGGCTCCTACAATGAGCAGTTCTTC CAVSLAGGSYNEQFF
TRBJ2-5 TRBD2 TRBV6-2/TRBV6-3 16 . TGTGCCAGCAGTTACCCGCTAGCGGGAGTTTCGGAGACCCAGTACTTC CASSYPLAGVSETQYF
TRBJ2-7 TRBD2 TRBV20-1 16 . TGCAGTGCTAGAGAAATGAAGGCGGGAGGAGGATACGAGCAGTACTTC CSAREMKAGGGYEQYF
TRBJ2-7 . TRBV12-3/TRBV12-4 13 . TGTGCCAGCAGTCTTCTCGGGAATTACGAGCAGTACTTC CASSLLGNYEQYF
TRBJ1-5 TRBD1 TRBV10-3 14 . TGTGCCATCGGACAGGGTGGGGGCAATCAGCCCCAGCATTTT CAIGQGGGNQPQHF
TRBJ2-6 TRBD1 TRBV27 19 . TGTGCCAGCAGTTTATGGGGACAGCTTTTATTCTCTGGGGCCAACGTCCTGACTTTC CASSLWGQLLFSGANVLTF
TRBJ2-2 TRBD1 TRBV6-2/TRBV6-3 15 . TGTGCCAGCAGTCGGGACAGAAGGGCCACCGGGGAGCTGTTTTTT CASSRDRRATGELFF
TRBJ2-7 . TRBV5-1 15 . TGCGCCAGCAGCGCCGGGACCGGAGTAGACTACGAGCAGTACTTC CASSAGTGVDYEQYF
TRBJ2-5 TRBD1 TRBV5-1 16 . TGCGCCAGCCATAAGGACAGGGCCCCGTCCCAAGAGACCCAGTACTTC CASHKDRAPSQETQYF
TRBJ2-1 . TRBV5-1 13 . TGCGCCAGCAGCTTCATGGGAGACAATGAGCAGTTCTTC CASSFMGDNEQFF
TRBJ1-3 . TRBV7-9 17 few TGTGCCAGCAGCTTAGTTTCAACCAGGGGATACGGGGACACCATATATTTT CASSLVSTRGYGDTIYF
TRBJ2-1 TRBD2 TRBV10-1 15 . TGCGCCAGCAGTAAGGATCTAGCGGGTCTCAATGAGCAGTTCTTC CASSKDLAGLNEQFF
TRBJ2-1 . TRBV10-1 17 few TGCGCCAGCAGTGAGTCGATTATAGGGGTCGAGTACAATGAGCAGTTCTTC CASSESIIGVEYNEQFF
TRBJ2-1 . TRBV2 12 . TGTGCCAGCAACCTCTACGGCGATGAGCAGTTCTTC CASNLYGDEQFF
TRBJ2-5 . TRBV7-2 12 . TGTGCCAGCAGCTTAGGAATGGAGACCCAGTACTTC CASSLGMETQYF
TRBJ2-1 . TRBV21-1 17 . TGTGCCAGCAGCAAACTTCGGCCAGGGGGTATCTACAATGAGCAGTTCTTC CASSKLRPGGIYNEQFF
TRBJ2-5 TRBD1 TRBV29-1 14 . TGCAGCGGACTTCTAGACAGGGTCCAAGAGACCCAGTACTTC CSGLLDRVQETQYF
TRBJ2-5 TRBD2 TRBV6-2/TRBV6-3 15 . TGTGCCAGCAGCCACGGGGCTAGCGGGCAAGAGACCCAGTACTTC CASSHGASGQETQYF
TRBJ2-3 . TRBV10-3 12 many TGTGCCACCAGCGAATCCACAGATACGCAGTATTTT CATSESTDTQYF
TRBJ2-3 . TRBV11-2 18 . TGTGCCAGCAGCCCCGTTATCGGAGGAGGGCAAAACACAGATACGCAGTATTTT CASSPVIGGGQNTDTQYF
TRBJ2-5 . TRBV29-1 12 many TGCAGCGTTGAGGGCGGACAAGAGACCCAGTACTTC CSVEGGQETQYF
TRBJ1-6 TRBD1 TRBV12-3/TRBV12-4 16 . TGTGCCAGCAGTCGAGCAGGGGGCAGGAATAATTCACCCCTCCACTTT CASSRAGGRNNSPLHF
TRBJ2-2 . TRBV10-3 13 many TGTGCCATGGGACCGACGAACACCGGGGAGCTGTTTTTT CAMGPTNTGELFF
TRBJ2-1 . TRBV28 20 many TGTGCCAGCAGTTTGACCCTCACCCAGCCCGGGACACTTACCTACAATGAGCAGTTCTTC CASSLTLTQPGTLTYNEQFF
TRBJ2-2 . TRBV6-5 15 . TGTGCCAGCAGTTACTCTCCAGGGGAAACCGGGGAGCTGTTTTTT CASSYSPGETGELFF
TRBJ2-7 . TRBV7-2 15 few TGTGCCAGCAGCCCAAGCCCCGGGGGGCTATACGAGCAGTACTTC CASSPSPGGLYEQYF
TRBJ1-2 . TRBV4-3 12 . TGCGCCAGCAGCCAAGATTGGGGTGGCTACACCTTC CASSQDWGGYTF
TRBJ1-5 TRBD1 TRBV12-3/TRBV12-4 15 many TGTGCCAGCAGTTCACAGGGGTATAGCAATCAGCCCCAGCATTTT CASSSQGYSNQPQHF
TRBJ1-1 . TRBV16 15 . TGTGCCAGCAGCCAATCGGGGGCGACGAACACTGAAGCTTTCTTT CASSQSGATNTEAFF